This T cell receptor (beta chain) was obtained from a study of blood T cell repertoires in COVID-19. Study context: Samples representing acute and convalescent COVID-19 were sourced from the United States, Italy and Spain.

This CDR3 spans 13 amino acids. The germline V gene has CDR1 MNHEY and CDR2 SVGAGI. V lost 8 bases, J lost 4 bases, and 11 bases lay in between. In the source study's methods: Reference gene primers were amplified, and this amplification served to estimate nucleated cell counts. Assay used: immunoSEQ multiplex PCR; TCRdb lists only in-frame clones, some missing. V and J calls and clone size follow that table, whereas D and trimming were derived from the DNA. The data hold 400,000 to 550,000 clones, with 85% to 90% observed a single time. This clonotype was obtained from a woman aged 30 to 39 with acute or convalescent COVID-19. This chain joins TRBV6-5 and TRBJ1-4; tentatively, D is TRBD1 (6 bases). The sample comprised peripheral blood. The CDR3 DNA follows: TGTGCCAGCTCCCGGACAGTTAATGAAAAACTGTTTTTT. It codes for CASSRTVNEKLFF.